This T cell receptor beta chain is drawn from a study of shared clonotypes between healthy human individuals. J was trimmed by 2 bases and V by 3 bases; bases with no gene match: 5. The CDR3 is 15 amino acids. The germline CDR1 and CDR2 sequences are LNHDA and SQIVND (reference sequence). Concerning this clone: What it binds is unknown.

General observations from the study: Generally, estimated richness proved larger in naive subsets than it did in memory subsets.

In the sorted-subset replicate PCRs, 200 ng DNA, tens of thousands of T cell genomes, was used. Libraries were prepared by immunoSEQ multiplex PCR; TCRdb keeps only in-frame clonotypes and omits some of them. Of approximately 1.4 million clones listed, about 98% are singletons. Each donor was a Caucasian adult residing in Nashville, Tennessee. The rearrangement links TRBV19 to TRBJ2-7, with TRBD2 matching over 9 bases. Sequenced material: naive CD4+ T cells sorted from blood. Subset denoted: CD45RA+ positively selected. The TCR originated in a young man in good health. CDR3 nucleotide sequence: TGTGCCAGTAGTATTGCGGGAGGGGACCCCTACGAGCAGTACTTC. Translated: CASSIAGGDPYEQYF. Filled out from reference TRBV19 and TRBJ2-7, the complete variable domain reads DGGITQSPKYLFRKEGQNVTLSCEQNLNHDAMYWYRQDPGQGLRLIYYSQIVNDFQKGDIAEGYSVSREKKESFPLTVTSAQKNPTAFYLCASSIAGGDPYEQYFGPGTRLTVT.